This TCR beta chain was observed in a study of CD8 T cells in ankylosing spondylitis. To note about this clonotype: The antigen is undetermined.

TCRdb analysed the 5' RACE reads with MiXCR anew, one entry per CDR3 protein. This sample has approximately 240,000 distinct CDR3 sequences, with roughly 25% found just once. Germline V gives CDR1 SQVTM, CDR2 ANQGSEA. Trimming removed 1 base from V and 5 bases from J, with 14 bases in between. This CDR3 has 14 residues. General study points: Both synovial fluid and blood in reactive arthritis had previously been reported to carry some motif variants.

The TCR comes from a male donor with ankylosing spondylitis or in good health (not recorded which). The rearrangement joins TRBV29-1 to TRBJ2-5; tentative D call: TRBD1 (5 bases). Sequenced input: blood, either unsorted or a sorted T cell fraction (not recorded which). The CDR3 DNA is TGCAGCGTTGAAGGCGGCAGGGCTGGGGAGACCCAGTACTTC. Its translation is CSVEGGRAGETQYF.